This T cell receptor beta chain was captured in a study of early T cells in non-severe SARS-CoV-2 infection. The overall study: Chains were not paired, and sequencing was done on bulk RNA from unsorted whole blood.

Unique molecular identifiers (one per individual cDNA molecule) were attached. Using its own MiXCR run on the 5' RACE reads, TCRdb lists one record per CDR3 protein. The sample lists 63,000 or so distinct CDR3 sequences, 9.5% to 12% occurring once. This clonotype was recorded a few times. What it binds is unknown. The CDR3 extends over 15 amino acids. In germline, CDR1 is MNHEY, CDR2 SVGEGT. V dropped 7 bases and J dropped 4; count of bases not matched to a gene: 11. The study's findings and limits: Lookups in VDJdb leaned toward anti-spike CD8 responses and missed private and CD4 specificities.

The receptor's source is an adult who was a healthcare worker with PCR-confirmed SARS-CoV-2 infection or an uninfected control (not recorded which). The sample was whole blood, taken at baseline. The rearrangement uses TRBV6-2 or TRBV6-3 and TRBJ1-1; TRBD1 aligns across 8 bases. CDR3 DNA sequence: TGTGCCAGCATGGACAGGGAGAAATTGGGCACTGAAGCTTTCTTT. Its protein product is CASMDREKLGTEAFF.